This T cell receptor beta chain was identified during a study of T cells in Graves' hyperthyroidism and ophthalmopathy. Researchers took RNA transcripts and amplified the TCR beta CDR3 regions from them. The TCR CDR3 first-round RT-PCR relied on the HTBI primer set. A single record per CDR3 protein comes from TCRdb applying MiXCR to the multiplex PCR reads. The data contain 750,000 to 950,000 distinct CDR3 sequences, about two fifths of them singletons. The V gene end was trimmed by 6 bases and the J gene end by 3 bases; junction bases not matched to a gene: 13. CDR1 is SQVTM and CDR2 is ANQGSEA in the germline V gene. This CDR3 has 15 amino acids. This clonotype was observed a handful of times.

Input material: blood. The rearrangement links TRBV29-1 to TRBJ1-1, with 7 nucleotides matching TRBD1. This TCR came from a man younger than 35 with Graves' hyperthyroidism. The CDR3 spells CSVELIDRVHTEAFF. For the CDR3, the DNA is TGCAGCGTAGAACTTATCGACAGGGTCCACACTGAAGCTTTCTTT.